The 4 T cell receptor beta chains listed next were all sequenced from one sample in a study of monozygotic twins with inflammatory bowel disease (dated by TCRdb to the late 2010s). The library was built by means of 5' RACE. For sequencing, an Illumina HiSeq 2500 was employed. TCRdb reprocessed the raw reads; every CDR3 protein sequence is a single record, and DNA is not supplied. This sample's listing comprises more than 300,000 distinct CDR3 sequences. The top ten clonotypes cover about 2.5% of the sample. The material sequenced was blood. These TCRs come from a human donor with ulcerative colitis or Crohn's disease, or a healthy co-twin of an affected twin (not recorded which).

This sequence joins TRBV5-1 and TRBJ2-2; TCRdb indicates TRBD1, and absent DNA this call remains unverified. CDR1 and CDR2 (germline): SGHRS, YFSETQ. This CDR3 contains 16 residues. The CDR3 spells CASSRGTGGNTGELFF.

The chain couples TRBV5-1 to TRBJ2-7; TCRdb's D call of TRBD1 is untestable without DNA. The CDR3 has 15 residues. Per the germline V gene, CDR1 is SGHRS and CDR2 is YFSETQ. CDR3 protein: CASTPGTGEGYEQYF.

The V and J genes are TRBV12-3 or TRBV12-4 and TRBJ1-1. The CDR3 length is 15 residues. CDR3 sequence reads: CASSLVGRLNTEAFF.

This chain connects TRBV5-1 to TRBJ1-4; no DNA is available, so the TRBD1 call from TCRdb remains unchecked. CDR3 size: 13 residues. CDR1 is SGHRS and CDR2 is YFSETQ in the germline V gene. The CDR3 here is CASSRDPNEKLFF.